This note documents a single TCR beta chain sequence. Its antigen remains unidentified. Donors in the study were healthy people who gave bone marrow. This entry belongs to a study of cytomegalovirus exposure and HLA in healthy donors. Study at large: Samples from HLA-typed donors yielded about 86 million unique TCRs in an early data release. The study's findings and limits: CMV serostatus was the sole immune exposure information available.

PCR employed 60 Vbeta and 13 Jbeta primers. Sequenced by immunoSEQ multiplex PCR; TCRdb stores in-frame clones only, minus some. The profile covers about 160,000 clones, with roughly four fifths appearing a single time and about 1.9% taken by the ten largest. This clonotype originated in a woman between 18 and 29 years old in good health and CMV-seronegative. The specimen sequenced was PBMCs.

The CDR3 DNA reads TGCGCCAGCAGTTCCGGGACAGGTTACAATGAGCAGTTCTTC. Translation: CASSSGTGYNEQFF. The chain is built from TRBV5-1 and TRBJ2-1; 8 bases line up with TRBD1. The junction had 5 bases not matched to a gene; V was cut back by 5 bases and J by 4 bases. The CDR3 sequence is 14 residues long. Germline CDR1 is SGHRS and CDR2 is YFSETQ. Combining the CDR3 with reference TRBV5-1 and TRBJ2-1 gives the whole variable domain KAGVTQTPRYLIKTRGQQVTLSCSPISGHRSVSWYQQTPGQGLQFLFEYFSETQRNKGNFPGRFSGRQFSNSRSEMNVSTLELGDSALYLCASSSGTGYNEQFFGPGTRLTVL.